The 17 T cell receptor beta chains reported below all come from one sample, sequenced in a study of identical twins. TCRdb fed the 5' RACE reads into MiXCR, producing one record per CDR3 protein. The data contain over 600,000 distinct CDR3 sequences, 20% to 25% of them singletons. The same sample was also used in a study of T cells expressing NK-cell markers.

Material for sequencing was PBMCs. The source is a young woman in good health.

This chain links TRBV5-1 with TRBJ2-7, with a weak D call TRBD2 (6 bases). V was cut by 0 bases and J by 5 bases, with 21 bases left in between. CDR3 length: 17 residues. The germline V gene has CDR1 SGHRS and CDR2 YFSETQ. CDR3 nucleotides: TGCGCCAGCAGCTTGGCTTCTTTCTCGGGAGAAGCGGACGAGCAGTACTTC. It encodes CASSLASFSGEADEQYF.

A few counts support this clonotype. The J gene is TRBJ2-3, the V gene TRBV2; D uncertain. With 5 bases removed from V and 0 bases from J, the gap between germline ends came to 9 bases. CDR3 length equals 14 residues. The germline gives CDR1 SNHLY, CDR2 FYNNEI. CDR3: CASSWSLSTDTQYF. The CDR3 nucleotides read TGTGCCAGCAGTTGGTCATTAAGCACAGATACGCAGTATTTT.

There are many counts of this clonotype. The chain carries TRBV3-1 and TRBJ1-1; 10 bases align to TRBD1. CDR1 and CDR2 from the germline V gene are LGHDT and YNNKEL (reference sequence). There are 16 residues in the CDR3. V lost 4 bases, J lost 0 bases, and 5 bases stayed unmatched. This CDR3 is CASSPGQGEVNTEAFF. In DNA, the CDR3 is TGTGCCAGCAGCCCCGGACAGGGGGAGGTGAACACTGAAGCTTTCTTT.

The table lists this clonotype with a few counts. This rearrangement joins TRBV6-1 to TRBJ1-5; maybe TRBD1 (6 bases). Trimming cost V 7 bases and J 0 bases, with 10 bases left between them. Germline-derived CDR1 and CDR2 are MNHNS and SASEGT. The CDR3 spans 14 residues. This CDR3 is CASIRGSSNQPQHF. CDR3 bases: TGTGCCAGCATCAGGGGATCTAGCAATCAGCCCCAGCATTTT.

The CDR3 loop reads CASSSFPGTEAFF. DNA for the CDR3: TGTGCCAGCAGCTCCTTCCCTGGGACTGAAGCTTTCTTT. This rearrangement joins TRBV11-2 to TRBJ1-1; D gene unclear. This CDR3 comprises 13 residues. Trimming removed 4 bases from V and 5 bases from J, with 11 bases in between. Germline-derived CDR1 and CDR2 are SGHAT and FQNNGV.

This clonotype was seen at least ten times. This chain joins TRBV12-3 or TRBV12-4 and TRBJ1-1; maybe TRBD1 (5 bases). The CDR3 covers 13 residues. V was clipped by 3 bases and J by 3 bases, with 8 bases between them. For the CDR3, the DNA is TGTGCCAGCAGTTTTGGGGACGACACTGAAGCTTTCTTT. Protein product: CASSFGDDTEAFF.

This clonotype came up many times. The genes are TRBV12-3 or TRBV12-4 and TRBJ1-5; D remains unclear. Trimming shortened V by 3 bases and J by 2 bases, and 5 bases separated the two germline ends. CDR3 size: 13 residues. CDR3 sequence reads: CASSFGGNQPQHF. The CDR3 nucleotides read TGTGCCAGCAGTTTCGGGGGCAATCAGCCCCAGCATTTT.

This clonotype appeared a few times. This chain uses TRBV27 with TRBJ2-7, with 8 bases matching TRBD1. This CDR3 region has 16 residues. The junction had 6 bases not matched to a gene; V was cut back by 0 bases and J by 2 bases. CDR1 and CDR2 from the germline V gene are MNHEY and SMNVEV (reference sequence). CDR3 nucleotides: TGTGCCAGCAGTTTATCAGGGACAGGCAGAACCTACGAGCAGTACTTC. Encoded protein: CASSLSGTGRTYEQYF.

This clonotype was seen a few times. The gene calls are TRBV29-1 and TRBJ2-2; a possible D gene is TRBD2 (6 bases). The CDR3 covers 15 residues. Germline CDR1 SQVTM, CDR2 ANQGSEA. V dropped 7 bases and J dropped 2 bases, with 17 bases sitting between them. The CDR3: CSAKKGSGNTGELFF. The CDR3 DNA reads TGCAGCGCCAAAAAAGGTAGCGGCAACACCGGGGAGCTGTTTTTT.

In its sample, this clonotype was seen a few times. CDR3 loop: CASSVGQANTGELFF. The CDR3, as DNA: TGTGCCAGCAGTGTGGGACAGGCGAACACCGGGGAGCTGTTTTTT. The rearrangement links TRBV12-3 or TRBV12-4 to TRBJ2-2, with 8 nucleotides matching TRBD1. The V and J ends lost 5 bases and 0 bases, in that order; junction bases with no gene match: 2. This CDR3 region has 15 residues.

The rearrangement links TRBV29-1 to TRBJ2-1; TRBD2 matches at 9 bases. Germline trimming cut 6 bases from V and 3 bases from J; bases unmatched to any gene: 6. This CDR3 is 14 amino acids long. CDR1 SQVTM and CDR2 ANQGSEA come from the germline V gene. The CDR3 nucleotides are TGCAGCGTATTAGCGGGAGCGGGCTACAATGAGCAGTTCTTC. This translates into CSVLAGAGYNEQFF.

In this sample, this clonotype turned up a few times. The V call is TRBV6-2 or TRBV6-3, the J call TRBJ1-5; D uncertain. CDR3 size: 14 residues. The V gene's germline CDR1 is MNHEY and CDR2 SVGEGT. V was shortened by 5 bases and J by 3 bases, with 11 bases between the two germline ends. The CDR3 nucleotides read TGTGCCAGCAGTCTCGAACACCTCAATCAGCCCCAGCATTTT. This sequence encodes CASSLEHLNQPQHF.

J is TRBJ1-4 and V is TRBV5-1, with 7 bases that match TRBD1. The germline gives CDR1 SGHRS, CDR2 YFSETQ. This CDR3 region has 15 residues. V shed 0 bases, J shed 8 bases, and the junction held 7 bases outside the gene matches. The CDR3 sequence: CASSLVGRGNEKLFF. CDR3 nucleotides: TGCGCCAGCAGCTTGGTTGGCAGGGGGAACGAAAAACTGTTTTTT. The full variable domain, its missing parts supplied by reference TRBV5-1 and TRBJ1-4, is KAGVTQTPRYLIKTRGQQVTLSCSPISGHRSVSWYQQTPGQGLQFLFEYFSETQRNKGNFPGRFSGRQFSNSRSEMNVSTLELGDSALYLCASSLVGRGNEKLFFGSGTQLSVL.

The gene calls are TRBV27 and TRBJ2-3, with D unclear. Between the trimmed V and J ends, which lost 5 bases and 2 bases, there was a span of 11 bases. The length of the CDR3 is 14 residues. Germline assignment: CDR1 MNHEY and CDR2 SMNVEV (reference sequence). In nucleotides, the CDR3 is TGTGCCAGCAGTCCCGTCGGATACACAGATACGCAGTATTTT. Translated: CASSPVGYTDTQYF.

This clonotype was observed a handful of times. The chain links TRBV5-1 to TRBJ2-7; D assignment may be TRBD1 or TRBD2 (5 bases each). This CDR3 is 15 amino acids long. V dropped 4 bases and J dropped 1 base, with 15 bases sitting between them. Germline CDR1 is SGHRS and CDR2 is YFSETQ. As DNA, the CDR3 is TGCGCCAGCAGCCTGGGATTTGAGGGGTCCTACGAGCAGTACTTC. It yields the protein CASSLGFEGSYEQYF.

The V call is TRBV6-2 or TRBV6-3, the J call TRBJ2-1, with a weak D call TRBD1 (6 bases). The germline gives CDR1 MNHEY, CDR2 SVGEGT. This CDR3 comprises 16 residues. V was shortened by 4 bases and J by 7 bases, with 20 bases between the two germline ends. CDR3 residues: CASSSPLTGRGNEQFF. The CDR3 DNA follows: TGTGCCAGCAGTTCCCCGCTGACGGGTAGGGGGAATGAGCAGTTCTTC.

The chain combines TRBV7-6 with TRBJ2-6; no reliable D call. Germline V lookup: CDR1 SGHVS, CDR2 FNYEAQ. The CDR3 is 14 amino acids. V lost 8 bases to trimming and J lost 2 bases, with 10 bases between them. CDR3 in amino acids: CASHGGAGANVLTF. The CDR3 DNA follows: TGTGCCAGCCACGGTGGGGCTGGGGCCAACGTCCTGACTTTC.